This T cell receptor (beta chain) was identified during a study of cytomegalovirus exposure and HLA in healthy donors. Study as a whole: Roughly 77 million unique TCRs from HLA-typed donors made up an early data release.

The V gene end was trimmed by 6 bases and the J gene end by 5 bases; junction bases not matched to a gene: 7. The CDR3 is made up of 14 amino acids. Looked up from germline, CDR1 is MGHRA and CDR2 is YSYEKL. Only a few counts were recorded for this clone. Antigen: not known. Overall study findings and caveats: Later analysis showed most CMV-associated TCR beta chains appearing HLA-restricted. Data from an earlier analysis indicated that most TCR beta V segments were productive either about 90% or about 30% of the time.

A multiplex PCR was run with 60 Vbeta primers and 13 Jbeta primers. Here immunoSEQ multiplex PCR was the method, and the copy in TCRdb shows in-frame clones only, minus some. The sample comprises about 120,000 clones, 70% to 90% of which are singletons, and 20% rests with the top ten. The sequencing sample was made of PBMCs. This chain links TRBV4-1 with TRBJ1-1; TRBD1 matches 9 bases. The clonotype comes from a man between 18 and 35 years old in good health and CMV-seropositive. The CDR3 sequence: CASRQQGARTEAFF. CDR3 sequence (DNA): TGCGCCAGCAGGCAACAGGGGGCACGGACTGAAGCTTTCTTT.